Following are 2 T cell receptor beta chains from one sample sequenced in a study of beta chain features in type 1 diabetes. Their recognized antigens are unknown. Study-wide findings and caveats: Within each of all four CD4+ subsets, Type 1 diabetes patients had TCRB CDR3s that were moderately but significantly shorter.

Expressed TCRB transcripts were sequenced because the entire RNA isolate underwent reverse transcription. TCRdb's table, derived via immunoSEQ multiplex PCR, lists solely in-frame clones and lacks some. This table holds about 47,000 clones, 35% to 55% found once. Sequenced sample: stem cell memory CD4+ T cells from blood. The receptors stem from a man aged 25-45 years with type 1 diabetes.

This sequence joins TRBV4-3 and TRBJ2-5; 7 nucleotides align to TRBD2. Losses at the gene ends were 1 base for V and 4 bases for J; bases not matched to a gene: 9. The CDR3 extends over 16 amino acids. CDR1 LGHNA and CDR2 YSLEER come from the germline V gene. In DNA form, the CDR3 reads TGCGCCAGCAGCCAAGCTCGCGGGAGTGGACGAGAGACCCAGTACTTC. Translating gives CASSQARGSGRETQYF.

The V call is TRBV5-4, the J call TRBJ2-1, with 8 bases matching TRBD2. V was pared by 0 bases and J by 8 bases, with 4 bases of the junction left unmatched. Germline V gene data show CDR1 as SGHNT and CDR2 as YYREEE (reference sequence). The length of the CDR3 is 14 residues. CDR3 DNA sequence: TGTGCCAGCAGCTTGGTGGCGACTAGCGATGAGCAGTTCTTC. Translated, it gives CASSLVATSDEQFF. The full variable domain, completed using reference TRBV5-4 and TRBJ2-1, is ETGVTQSPTHLIKTRGQQVTLRCSSQSGHNTVSWYQQALGQGPQFIFQYYREEENGRGNFPPRFSGLQFPNYSSELNVNALELDDSALYLCASSLVATSDEQFFGPGTRLTVL.